These 14 T cell receptor beta chains were all obtained from the same sample, sequenced in a study of T cell responses to AZD1222 COVID-19 vaccine. The protocol was immunoSEQ multiplex PCR, while the TCRdb copy is restricted to in-frame clones and leaves out a portion. The table shows some 150,000 clones, with about 91% occurring only once. The sample consisted of peripheral blood, taken on day 0 of AZD1222 vaccination. These receptor sequences come from an adult in good health.

The rearrangement uses TRBV4-2 and TRBJ1-2, with D uncertain. CDR1 and CDR2 (germline): LGHNA, YNFKEQ. The CDR3 runs to 16 residues. The V and J ends lost 0 bases and 3 bases respectively, with 14 bases between them. The CDR3 is CASSQDEQPSDYGYTF. In DNA form, the CDR3 reads TGTGCCAGCAGCCAAGATGAGCAGCCGTCTGACTATGGCTACACCTTC.

The chain employs TRBV5-4 and TRBJ1-4, with D possibly matching TRBD1 (6 bases). The CDR3 runs 15 residues. Trimming took 0 bases from V and 4 from J, leaving 10 bases between them. CDR1 and CDR2 from the germline V gene are SGHNT and YYREEE (reference sequence). The CDR3 DNA reads TGTGCCAGCAGCTTGGGGGGGCAGCTTAATGAAAAACTGTTTTTT. Protein product: CASSLGGQLNEKLFF.

DNA for the CDR3: TGTGCCAGCAGCGTAGTGTCAGGGGCTCAAGAGACCCAGTACTTC. The encoded protein is CASSVVSGAQETQYF. The chain couples TRBV9 to TRBJ2-5; D possibly corresponds to TRBD1 (6 bases). Germline-derived CDR1 and CDR2 are SGDLS and YYNGEE. The germline V and J ends were trimmed by 0 bases and 2 bases, with 11 bases remaining between them. The CDR3 is 15 amino acids.

The rearrangement links TRBV14 to TRBJ1-2; D remains ambiguous. CDR3 length: 13 residues. V was shortened by 4 bases and J by 7 bases, with 13 bases between the two germline ends. Germline CDR1 and CDR2: SGHDN and FVKESK. CDR3 bases: TGTGCCAGCAGCCCAGGTATAATAGGTGGCTACACCTTC. The encoded protein is CASSPGIIGGYTF.

This clone was seen only once. The chain has TRBV3-1 (or the pseudogene TRBV3-2) and TRBJ2-1, with D perhaps assigned TRBD1 or TRBD2 (5 bases each). The CDR3 covers 16 residues. Germline assignment: CDR1 LGHDT and CDR2 YNNKEL (reference sequence). V was clipped by 2 bases and J by 7 bases, with 18 bases between them. CDR3 loop: CASSQRTGTPENEQFF. The CDR3 coding sequence is TGTGCCAGCAGCCAACGAACCGGGACCCCCGAGAATGAGCAGTTCTTC.

The rearrangement joins TRBV4-3 to TRBJ2-3, with 9 bases fitting TRBD2. J was trimmed by 4 bases and V by 4 bases; bases with no gene match: 6. Germline V CDR1 and CDR2: LGHNA, YSLEER. This CDR3 has 15 residues. CDR3 DNA sequence: TGCGCCAGCAGCCCCCTTCGCGGGGGGGCAGATACGCAGTATTTT. It translates to CASSPLRGGADTQYF.

The chain joins TRBV18 to TRBJ1-4; the D is unclear. The germline gives CDR1 KGHSH, CDR2 LQKENI. This CDR3 has 15 amino acids. Trimming shortened V by 1 base and J by 1 base, and 7 bases separated the two germline ends. CDR3 DNA: TGTGCCAGCTCACCACGCGGGGAAACTAATGAAAAACTGTTTTTT. It is translated as CASSPRGETNEKLFF.

The chain is built from TRBV28 and TRBJ1-3; TRBD1 matches 8 bases. V shed 5 bases, J shed 0 bases, and the junction held 6 bases outside the gene matches. The germline CDR1 and CDR2 sequences are MDHEN and SYDVKM. This CDR3 spans 16 amino acids. The CDR3 here is CASSPTGAPSGNTIYF. CDR3 bases: TGTGCCAGCAGTCCGACAGGGGCCCCCTCTGGAAACACCATATATTTT. Looking up the rest from reference TRBV28 and TRBJ1-3 gives the full variable domain: DVKVTQSSRYLVKRTGEKVFLECVQDMDHENMFWYRQDPGLGLRLIYFSYDVKMKEKGDIPEGYSVSREKKERFSLILESASTNQTSMYLCASSPTGAPSGNTIYFGEGSWLTVV.

In DNA, the CDR3 is TGTGCCATCAGTGAGCCAGGCGCAAGCTCCTACGAGCAGTACTTC. This gives the protein CAISEPGASSYEQYF. The chain carries TRBV10-3 and TRBJ2-7; D ambiguous. The length of the CDR3 is 15 residues. Germline CDR1 and CDR2: ENHRY and SYGVKD. Trimming removed 2 bases at V and 0 bases at J, with 11 bases between.

The V gene is TRBV19, the J gene TRBJ2-1; 8 bases line up with TRBD2. CDR1 is LNHDA and CDR2 is SQIVND in the germline V gene (reference sequence). With V trimmed by 10 bases and J by 5 bases, 10 bases remained unmatched. CDR3 length equals 14 residues. DNA of the CDR3: TGTGCCACCCGACTAGCGACTACCCACAATGAGCAGTTCTTC. The encoded protein is CATRLATTHNEQFF.

The chain has TRBV7-3 and TRBJ1-2; D possibly corresponds to TRBD1 (5 bases). V lost 3 bases to trimming and J lost 3 bases, with 5 bases between them. The length of the CDR3 is 12 residues. Germline values: CDR1 SGHTA, CDR2 FQGTGA. The CDR3 DNA follows: TGTGCCAGCAGCTTGGGGGACTATGGCTACACCTTC. Its translation: CASSLGDYGYTF.

V is TRBV7-6 and J is TRBJ2-3, with TRBD1 matching 12 bases. The CDR3 contains 16 residues. Unmatched junction bases numbered 5, after V lost 2 bases and J lost 5 bases. The germline gives CDR1 SGHVS, CDR2 FNYEAQ. CDR3 protein: CASSLQGTGGRDTQYF. The CDR3 coding sequence is TGTGCCAGCAGCTTACAAGGGACAGGGGGCAGAGATACGCAGTATTTT.

This chain uses TRBV9 with TRBJ2-3; 8 positions match TRBD1. J lost 8 bases, V lost 4 bases, and 9 bases had no gene match. The V gene's germline CDR1 is SGDLS and CDR2 YYNGEE. This CDR3 contains 14 residues. CDR3 protein: CASSSGQGMGTQYF. CDR3 nucleotide sequence: TGTGCCAGCAGCTCCGGACAGGGAATGGGTACGCAGTATTTT.

The V and J genes are TRBV6-5 and TRBJ2-1, with D hard to call. The V end was cut by 2 bases, the J end by 2 bases, with 10 bases between. Germline V gives CDR1 MNHEY, CDR2 SVGAGI. The CDR3 has 15 residues. CDR3 DNA: TGTGCCAGCAGTTACCACCGAGAAGCCTACAATGAGCAGTTCTTC. Translation gives CASSYHREAYNEQFF.